This record covers a single T cell receptor beta chain. The CDR3 runs to 16 residues. With 0 bases removed from V and 5 bases from J, the gap between germline ends came to 16 bases. Germline CDR1 SNHLY, CDR2 FYNNEI. Produced via immunoSEQ multiplex PCR; TCRdb's table is partial and in-frame only. The data contain about 110,000 clones, 80% to 90% of them seen just once; the ten biggest clones take up 2.4%. The sample comes from a study of blood T cell repertoires in COVID-19. The chain is built from TRBV2 and TRBJ2-5, with D perhaps matching TRBD2 (6 bases). This TCR came from a human donor in a cohort sampled during active COVID-19. Sequencing was performed on peripheral blood. The CDR3 is CASSEAASVERETQYF. The CDR3 DNA sequence: TGTGCCAGCAGTGAAGCGGCTAGCGTCGAGAGGGAGACCCAGTACTTC.